The 21 T cell receptor beta chains below all came from one sample that was sequenced in a study of chemoradiotherapy in HPV16-positive cancers. The repertoire was sequenced with immunoSEQ multiplex PCR; TCRdb's copy has only in-frame clones and lacks some. The repertoire holds about 9,500 clones, about 86% seen once, with around 2.5% in the top ten. This specimen was blood, taken from a patient who underwent chemoradiotherapy. The receptors originated from a human donor with HPV-associated anogenital cancer.

V is TRBV18 and J is TRBJ2-3; TRBD1 might be the D (5 bases). V was cut by 2 bases and J by 5 bases, with 20 bases left in between. The germline V gene has CDR1 KGHSH and CDR2 LQKENI. The CDR3 is 17 amino acids. The CDR3 DNA reads as TGTGCCAGCTCACCAAATTTTGGGGCCCGACTGGGAGATACGCAGTATTTT. Protein sequence: CASSPNFGARLGDTQYF.

The chain couples TRBV9 to TRBJ1-2, with a tentative D call TRBD1 (5 bases). In germline, CDR1 is SGDLS, CDR2 YYNGEE. This CDR3 contains 14 residues. V was trimmed by 0 bases and J by 0 bases, leaving 6 bases between them. The CDR3 reads CASSVAGANYGYTF. CDR3 bases: TGTGCCAGCAGCGTAGCGGGGGCTAACTATGGCTACACCTTC.

This chain uses TRBV6-1 with TRBJ2-3, with D unresolved. The germline V and J ends were trimmed by 3 bases and 2 bases, with 21 bases remaining between them. Germline loops: CDR1 MNHNS, CDR2 SASEGT. There are 18 residues in the CDR3. The CDR3 DNA follows: TGTGCCAGCAGTGATATTACCCACCAGGCCGATTACACAGATACGCAGTATTTT. This translates into CASSDITHQADYTDTQYF.

The chain combines TRBV6-1 with TRBJ1-1; D gene uncertain. Trimming took 2 bases from V and 10 from J, leaving 26 bases between them. The germline V gene has CDR1 MNHNS and CDR2 SASEGT. The CDR3 consists of 17 residues. The CDR3 DNA reads TGTGCCAGCAGTGAAAGTTGGGCCCTAATTCGGGATGGAGGAGCTTTCTTT. Amino acids: CASSESWALIRDGGAFF.

This clone has only a few counts. This chain uses TRBV7-9 with TRBJ1-1, with 7 bases identical to TRBD1. CDR3 length: 14 residues. Germline V gene lookup returns CDR1 SEHNR and CDR2 FQNEAQ (reference sequence). The junction had 2 bases not matched to a gene; V was cut back by 2 bases and J by 2 bases. The CDR3 here is CASSLRDSNTEAFF. CDR3 DNA sequence: TGTGCCAGCAGCTTAAGGGACAGTAACACTGAAGCTTTCTTT.

In this sample, this clone turned up once. V usage is TRBV9 and J usage is TRBJ2-7, with a tentative D call TRBD2 (5 bases). The CDR3 loop spans 13 amino acids. V lost 3 bases to trimming and J lost 7 bases, with 14 bases between them. Germline V gene lookup returns CDR1 SGDLS and CDR2 YYNGEE. The CDR3: CASSAGNTEEQYF. In DNA, the CDR3 is TGTGCCAGCAGCGCCGGGAATACGGAAGAGCAGTACTTC.

The chain links TRBV4-1 to TRBJ2-7; no firm D call. Trimming took 2 bases from V and 0 from J, leaving 5 bases between them. The CDR3 contains 13 residues. CDR1 is MGHRA, CDR2 YSYEKL, per germline. The CDR3 DNA is TGCGCCAGCAGCCAAACTGACTCCTACGAGCAGTACTTC. This encodes CASSQTDSYEQYF.

The chain joins TRBV14 to TRBJ2-5; a weak D match, TRBD1 (6 bases). Trimming pared 2 bases from V and 4 bases from J, leaving 14 bases between. CDR1 and CDR2 (germline): SGHDN, FVKESK. The CDR3 has 15 amino acids. CDR3 DNA sequence: TGTGCCAGCAGCCAAAAAACAGGGCAGCGAGAGACCCAGTACTTC. Its translation is CASSQKTGQRETQYF.

J is TRBJ1-6 and V is TRBV14, with TRBD1 matching 8 bases. Looked up from germline, CDR1 is SGHDN and CDR2 is FVKESK. V was clipped by 1 base and J by 7 bases; unmatched bases: 3. The CDR3 runs 15 residues. The CDR3, as DNA: TGTGCCAGCAGCCAAGTGAGGACAGGGAATTCACCCCTCCACTTT. It is translated as CASSQVRTGNSPLHF. The full variable domain, rest sourced from reference TRBV14 and TRBJ1-6, is EAGVTQFPSHSVIEKGQTVTLRCDPISGHDNLYWYRRVMGKEIKFLLHFVKESKQDESGMPNNRFLAERTGGTYSTLKVQPAELEDSGVYFCASSQVRTGNSPLHFGNGTRLTVT.

This clone has a single count. J is TRBJ2-5 and V is TRBV28, with D perhaps TRBD2 (7 bases). The CDR3 runs to 17 residues. Per the germline V gene, CDR1 is MDHEN and CDR2 is SYDVKM. The ends were cut back, 2 bases at V and 5 bases at J, with 21 bases in the middle. This CDR3 reads CASSLAIRGAAMETQYF. CDR3 DNA sequence: TGTGCCAGCAGTTTAGCTATCCGGGGGGCCGCTATGGAGACCCAGTACTTC.

V is TRBV6-1 and J is TRBJ2-7; 8 bases are a match to TRBD1. The CDR3 runs to 14 residues. Unmatched junction bases numbered 7, after V lost 7 bases and J lost 2 bases. Germline CDR1 and CDR2: MNHNS and SASEGT. The chain's CDR3 is CASNSGTGPYEQYF. DNA for the CDR3: TGTGCCAGCAACTCCGGGACAGGTCCCTACGAGCAGTACTTC.

The CDR3 DNA reads TGTGCCAGCAGCTCGAACAGGGGGGACTATGGCTACACCTTC. It yields the protein CASSSNRGDYGYTF. This rearrangement joins TRBV7-9 to TRBJ1-2, with 8 bases lining up with TRBD1. CDR3 length: 14 residues. Germline V lookup: CDR1 SEHNR, CDR2 FQNEAQ (reference sequence). V lost 4 bases to trimming and J lost 3 bases; unmatched junction nucleotides: 4. Full variable domain (rest looked up from reference TRBV7-9 and TRBJ1-2): DTGVSQNPRHKITKRGQNVTFRCDPISEHNRLYWYRQTLGQGPEFLTYFQNEAQLEKSRLLSDRFSAERPKGSFSTLEIQRTEQGDSAMYLCASSSNRGDYGYTFGSGTRLTVV.

The chain combines TRBV19 with TRBJ1-1; 7 nucleotides align to TRBD1. Germline CDR1 reads LNHDA; CDR2 reads SQIVND (reference sequence). V dropped 3 bases and J dropped 1; count of bases not matched to a gene: 5. CDR3 size: 15 residues. The CDR3 is CASSMGGGQNTEAFF. CDR3 DNA: TGTGCCAGTAGTATGGGAGGGGGCCAGAACACTGAAGCTTTCTTT.

The J gene is TRBJ1-1, the V gene TRBV6-5; no clear D. This CDR3 has 13 amino acids. The V gene's germline CDR1 is MNHEY and CDR2 SVGAGI. Trimming stripped 7 bases from V and 7 bases from J, with 16 bases between. The CDR3 region is CASNEGGGGEAFF. The DNA of the CDR3 is TGTGCCAGCAACGAAGGAGGAGGAGGTGAAGCTTTCTTT.

V is TRBV7-6 and J is TRBJ1-4; 7 bases agree with TRBD1. Germline CDR1 and CDR2: SGHVS and FNYEAQ. The CDR3 is 16 amino acids. V was clipped by 0 bases and J by 8 bases; unmatched bases: 9. The CDR3 DNA sequence: TGTGCCAGCAGCTTAGCGGGAGGGGACAGAGGAGAAAAACTGTTTTTT. Amino acids: CASSLAGGDRGEKLFF.

This chain joins TRBV6-1 and TRBJ2-1; TRBD2 aligns across 11 bases. The CDR3 spans 15 residues. Germline V gives CDR1 MNHNS, CDR2 SASEGT. Germline trimming cut 0 bases from V and 6 bases from J; bases unmatched to any gene: 1. The CDR3 bases are TGTGCCAGCAGTGAAGCTAGCGGGGGGGCCAATGAGCAGTTCTTC. As protein: CASSEASGGANEQFF.

The chain combines TRBV6-6 with TRBJ1-3; D not certain. The CDR3 totals 14 residues. V was cut by 0 bases and J by 3 bases, with 6 bases left in between. Looked up from germline, CDR1 is MNHNY and CDR2 is SVGAGI (reference sequence). CDR3: CASSYSAVGNTIYF. The CDR3 region has the DNA TGTGCCAGCAGTTACTCGGCGGTTGGAAACACCATATATTTT.

The chain employs TRBV11-2 and TRBJ1-3, with a possible D match to TRBD1 (6 bases). Per the germline V gene, CDR1 is SGHAT and CDR2 is FQNNGV. The CDR3 is made up of 14 amino acids. Trimming pared 5 bases from V and 8 bases from J, leaving 16 bases between. Written as DNA, the CDR3 is TGTGCCAGCAGCGATATGTCAGGGGAGTACACCATATATTTT. Its protein product is CASSDMSGEYTIYF.

The chain links TRBV6-5 to TRBJ2-1; weak D call: TRBD2 (5 bases). The length of the CDR3 is 13 residues. V gave up 1 base and J gave up 5 bases, with 6 bases separating them. Germline CDR1 and CDR2: MNHEY and SVGAGI. CDR3 sequence reads: CASSYFGDNEQFF. As DNA, the CDR3 is TGTGCCAGCAGTTACTTCGGGGACAATGAGCAGTTCTTC.

V gene TRBV6-1 combines with J gene TRBJ2-3, with 13 bases that match TRBD2. The V segment lost 6 bases and the J segment 4 bases; nucleotides outside the gene matches: 4. The CDR3 has 15 amino acids. Germline CDR1 MNHNS, CDR2 SASEGT. This CDR3 reads CASRVLAGGPDTQYF. The CDR3 nucleotides are TGTGCCAGCAGGGTACTAGCGGGGGGGCCAGATACGCAGTATTTT.

This CDR3 reads CASSLDLSGANVLTF. Written as DNA, the CDR3 is TGTGCCAGCAGCCTAGACCTTTCTGGGGCCAACGTCCTGACTTTC. The genes are TRBV9 and TRBJ2-6; D uncertain. CDR3 length: 15 residues. In germline, CDR1 is SGDLS, CDR2 YYNGEE. Between the trimmed V and J ends, which lost 4 bases and 1 base, there was a span of 9 bases.